The 11 T cell receptor beta chains reported below all come from one sample, sequenced in a study of CD8+ T cells in alopecia areata. Extracted RNA was reverse transcribed, and the resulting cDNA served as sequencing template. Produced via immunoSEQ multiplex PCR; TCRdb's table is partial and in-frame only. This sample has some 58,000 clones, with roughly 46% found just once. As to treatment: oral pan-JAK inhibitor, 5-10 mg twice daily. The starting material was CD8+ T cells sorted from blood, obtained at approximately week 36, from a patient treated with tofacitinib. Receptors were obtained from a human donor with alopecia areata.

The chain combines TRBV29-1 with TRBJ2-3; possibly TRBD2 for D (6 bases). Germline CDR1 is SQVTM and CDR2 is ANQGSEA. This CDR3 has 14 residues. V lost 6 bases, J lost 3 bases, and 16 bases lay in between. The CDR3 sequence is CSVPYDGGTDTQYF. The DNA of the CDR3 is TGCAGCGTACCGTACGACGGGGGTACAGATACGCAGTATTTT.

The chain recombines TRBV29-1 with TRBJ2-1; the match to TRBD1 covers 11 bases. In germline, CDR1 is SQVTM, CDR2 ANQGSEA. The CDR3 runs 20 residues. Trimming removed 1 base from V and 7 bases from J; junction bases left unmatched: 21. Written as DNA, the CDR3 is TGCAGCGTTGAAGGGCACCGGGACAGGGGGAGACTAGCTCCTATTAATGAGCAGTTCTTC. This encodes CSVEGHRDRGRLAPINEQFF.

The chain employs TRBV9 and TRBJ2-7, with 8 bases fitting TRBD1. CDR1 and CDR2 (germline): SGDLS, YYNGEE. The CDR3 loop spans 16 amino acids. V lost 0 bases and J lost 3; bases outside the gene matches: 8. CDR3 protein: CASSVDGTGHYYEQYF. The CDR3 coding sequence is TGTGCCAGCAGCGTAGATGGGACAGGCCATTACTACGAGCAGTACTTC.

This rearrangement joins TRBV4-3 to TRBJ1-1; no clear D. This CDR3 spans 14 amino acids. Germline values: CDR1 LGHNA, CDR2 YSLEER. Trimming removed 2 bases from V and 0 bases from J, with 7 bases in between. CDR3 in DNA: TGCGCCAGCAGCCAAAGAGGTTTGAACACTGAAGCTTTCTTT. This translates into CASSQRGLNTEAFF.

This clone appeared a few times. V usage is TRBV5-1 and J usage is TRBJ2-7; D remains ambiguous. V lost 4 bases and J lost 2, with 13 bases in between. The V gene's germline CDR1 is SGHRS and CDR2 YFSETQ. This CDR3 region has 14 residues. CDR3 coding DNA: TGCGCCAGCAGCGACGGGTCCGTAGCCTACGAGCAGTACTTC. It translates to CASSDGSVAYEQYF.

The rearrangement joins TRBV7-9 to TRBJ1-4; D not resolved. Per the germline V gene, CDR1 is SEHNR and CDR2 is FQNEAQ (reference sequence). The CDR3 has 14 amino acids. Trimming pared 0 bases from V and 13 bases from J, leaving 15 bases between. The CDR3 DNA sequence: TGTGCCAGCAGCTTAGCCGCTGAGAGGGAGAGACTGTTTTTT. It is translated as CASSLAAERERLFF. Combining the CDR3 with reference TRBV7-9 and TRBJ1-4 gives the whole variable domain DTGVSQNPRHKITKRGQNVTFRCDPISEHNRLYWYRQTLGQGPEFLTYFQNEAQLEKSRLLSDRFSAERPKGSFSTLEIQRTEQGDSAMYLCASSLAAERERLFFGSGTQLSVL.

This chain uses TRBV15 with TRBJ2-4; D unclear. There are 15 residues in the CDR3. CDR1 is LNHNV, CDR2 YYDKDF, per germline (reference sequence). The ends were cut back, 7 bases at V and 1 base at J, with 14 bases in the middle. CDR3 loop: CATTEGIGAKNIQYF. The CDR3 region has the DNA TGTGCCACCACCGAAGGAATAGGGGCCAAAAACATTCAGTACTTC.

The V and J genes are TRBV5-6 and TRBJ1-1; 7 bases match TRBD1. The CDR3 spans 14 residues. The V gene's germline CDR1 is SGHDT and CDR2 YYEEEE. V lost 0 bases to trimming and J lost 4 bases; unmatched junction nucleotides: 3. The DNA for the CDR3 is TGTGCCAGCAGCTTGGGTCAGGGGGTCACTGAAGCTTTCTTT. Its protein is CASSLGQGVTEAFF.

The chain is built from TRBV30 and TRBJ2-1, with 9 bases lining up with TRBD1. The CDR3 has 14 amino acids. Germline values: CDR1 GTSNPN, CDR2 SVGIG (reference sequence). The V segment lost 5 bases and the J segment 4 bases; nucleotides outside the gene matches: 6. In DNA form, the CDR3 reads TGTGCCTGGGAAGCCGGGACAGGGTACAATGAGCAGTTCTTC. Translated, it gives CAWEAGTGYNEQFF.

This clone occurred a few times. The rearrangement links TRBV9 to TRBJ2-7; D is uncertain. V lost 3 bases and J lost 7, with 14 bases in between. The CDR3 is made up of 13 amino acids. CDR1 SGDLS and CDR2 YYNGEE come from the germline V gene. This CDR3 reads CASSAPRAVEQYF. The CDR3 bases are TGTGCCAGCAGCGCCCCCCGGGCAGTTGAGCAGTACTTC.

J is TRBJ2-1 and V is TRBV27; no definite D call. CDR1 is MNHEY, CDR2 SMNVEV, per germline (reference sequence). CDR3 length: 13 residues. V lost 2 bases and J lost 9, with 11 bases in between. The CDR3 reads CASSLVRSPEQFF. The CDR3 bases are TGTGCCAGCAGTTTAGTAAGGAGCCCTGAGCAGTTCTTC.